This entry lists 8 T cell receptor beta chains sequenced from one sample in a study of T cell responses to AZD1222 COVID-19 vaccine. Here immunoSEQ multiplex PCR was the method, and the copy in TCRdb shows in-frame clones only, minus some. The sample records 130,000 to 150,000 clones, more than 80% being singletons. Sequenced here: peripheral blood, sampled on day 0 of AZD1222 vaccination. These receptors originate from an adult in good health.

In its sample, this clone was seen once. The chain uses TRBV7-2 and TRBJ2-3; 7 bases agree with TRBD1. Germline trimming cut 5 bases from V and 3 bases from J; bases unmatched to any gene: 2. CDR1 SGHTA and CDR2 FQGNSA come from the germline V gene. This CDR3 region has 13 residues. CDR3 nucleotides: TGTGCCAGCAGCCTGACAGGGACAGATACGCAGTATTTT. It codes for CASSLTGTDTQYF.

The rearrangement joins TRBV4-1 to TRBJ2-1, with 12 bases fitting TRBD2. Germline V CDR1 and CDR2: MGHRA, YSYEKL. The CDR3 is 15 residues long. The J segment lost 4 bases and the V segment lost 8 bases, leaving 6 bases of the junction unmatched. In nucleotides, the CDR3 is TGCGCCAGCTCCTCCCTAGCGGGGGGGTACAATGAGCAGTTCTTC. As protein: CASSSLAGGYNEQFF.

The chain has TRBV19 and TRBJ1-3; 7 nucleotides match TRBD1. The CDR3 totals 15 residues. The germline CDR1 and CDR2 sequences are LNHDA and SQIVND (reference sequence). V was pared by 4 bases and J by 4 bases, with 7 bases of the junction left unmatched. The CDR3, as DNA: TGTGCCAGTAGTACAACAGGGGCGTTCGGAAACACCATATATTTT. Its protein product is CASSTTGAFGNTIYF.

The chain joins TRBV10-2 to TRBJ1-4; 11 bases fit TRBD1. The germline V gene encodes CDR1 WSHSY and CDR2 SAAADI. The CDR3 is 15 amino acids. The trim removed 2 bases at V and 5 bases at J, leaving 1 base unmatched. CDR3 DNA sequence: TGCGCCAGCAGTGAGGGACAGGGGGCAAATGAAAAACTGTTTTTT. Its protein product is CASSEGQGANEKLFF.

This sequence joins TRBV5-8 and TRBJ1-2; D gene ambiguous. The CDR3 length is 14 residues. The germline V gene encodes CDR1 SGHTS and CDR2 YDEGEE. V lost 4 bases, J lost 7 bases, and 17 bases lay in between. As DNA, the CDR3 is TGTGCCAGCAGCCCTCCCCAGGAATTGGCTGGCTACACCTTC. Protein sequence: CASSPPQELAGYTF.

The chain carries TRBV7-2 and TRBJ2-1, with TRBD2 identical over 7 bases. The J segment lost 4 bases and the V segment lost 1 base, leaving 7 bases of the junction unmatched. CDR1 SGHTA and CDR2 FQGNSA come from the germline V gene. This CDR3 is 16 amino acids long. The CDR3 DNA reads TGTGCCAGCAGCTTAGGAGTCGGGGGGTCTTACAATGAGCAGTTCTTC. Its translation: CASSLGVGGSYNEQFF.

This sequence joins TRBV5-1 and TRBJ1-1, with a weak D call TRBD1 (5 bases). The ends were cut back, 4 bases at V and 8 bases at J, with 18 bases in the middle. Germline V gene lookup returns CDR1 SGHRS and CDR2 YFSETQ. This CDR3 comprises 14 residues. The CDR3 region is CASSLSGLIPEAFF. CDR3 nucleotide sequence: TGCGCCAGCAGCCTCTCGGGGCTCATACCCGAAGCTTTCTTT.

The chain employs TRBV3-1 (or the pseudogene TRBV3-2) and TRBJ1-4; D is ambiguous. The germline V gene encodes CDR1 LGHDT and CDR2 YNNKEL (reference sequence). This CDR3 comprises 13 residues. Trimming left V 4 bases short and J 8 bases short, with 11 bases between. CDR3 protein: CASSPELGEKLFF. DNA of the CDR3: TGTGCCAGCAGCCCCGAGTTAGGCGAAAAACTGTTTTTT.